This T cell receptor beta chain was identified in a study of monozygotic twins with cystic fibrosis (dated by TCRdb to the early 2020s). Broadly, across the study: About 3 micrograms of fragmented DNA went through around 14 PCR cycles to produce barcoded libraries. The study compared TCR beta repertoires within and between 16 monozygotic twin pairs with cystic fibrosis to assess genetic influence on V and J gene usage. The cohort comprised ten female and six male twin pairs aged about 2.0 to 40 years, median about 9.3 years, mostly children and adolescents. Twins were ranked among 1,060 cohort participants for weight-for-height and FEVPerc (FEV1 disease centile) on the day of blood sampling. Data for three of the twin pairs had been reported earlier in a different context. What the authors observed across the whole study: Simpson clonality tended to be low (median roughly 0.0088), which suggests a naive-dominated repertoire, although clonality was higher in the most severely affected patients. The greatest similarity to the co-twin was observed for V gene usage in 13 of 16 pairs and for J usage in 8 of 16 pairs, which suggested genetic constraints. The cohort was small, and no association was found between shared CDR3 numbers and age, concordance or disease severity. Significantly higher nucleotide-identical clonotype sharing was observed within monozygotic CF twin pairs than between unrelated CF individuals (P = 0.000026, Mann-Whitney).

The CDR3 numbers 15 residues from cysteine through phenylalanine. Of all the DNA, just the CDR3 is kept, 45 bases in frame from base 1. V gives up 5 bases and J gives up 9 bases, and the segment between their germline ends measures 20 bases. Reading the germline V gene gives CDR1 ENHRY and CDR2 SYGVKD. The sample holds one count of this clone. No antigen is known for it. Base qualities are not at hand, and no much larger clone is one base apart. The twin pairs came from the European Cystic Fibrosis Twin and Sibling Study Cohort, a cohort that recruited patients from over 150 CF clinics across 14 European countries. Both zygosity and CFTR genotype were checked in-house, and zygosity was tested with multiplex PCR across nine short tandem repeat loci. Each twin gave a peripheral blood sample, and clinical parameters were documented on that same day of blood sampling. Genomic DNA was isolated from peripheral blood cells with phenol/chloroform and kept in TE buffer at 4 degrees C.

Following the manufacturer's instructions, the researchers used the immunoSEQ immune profiling system to amplify TCR beta CDR3 regions via multiplex PCR. An Illumina NextSeq system was used for sequencing. The original methods were these. Sequence data were processed on the immunoSEQ Analyzer platform, and clonality was computed as the square root of Simpson's index of productive rearrangements. Similarity in V and J usage was quantified by Jensen-Shannon distance, and CDR3 generation probabilities were calculated with OLGA. Shared CDR3 sequences were searched against the immuneACCESS database (August 2020) and VDJdb (December 2020). The clones in this table, taken by TCRdb from immuneACCESS, are in-frame only. Not every clone is retained; where verified, under half of the shortfall comes from an unresolved V gene, and the cause of the rest is unknown. For V, J and clone size, that table is used; D and trimming come from the DNA. The sample contains 25,000 to 30,000 clones, 90% of them found a single time. Around 0.5% of the sample is held by the ten biggest clonotypes.

Sequenced input: blood. The rearrangement combines TRBV10-3 with TRBJ2-1; the D gene is perhaps TRBD2, on 6 matching bases. This TCR was recovered from a girl between 2 and 10 years old with cystic fibrosis. The CDR3 region has the sequence CAISWGDEGWSEQFF. The bases read TGTGCCATCAGTTGGGGGGATGAAGGGTGGAGTGAGCAGTTCTTC.